This T cell receptor (beta chain) was obtained from a study of blood T cell repertoires in COVID-19. Germline V gene data show CDR1 as LNHDA and CDR2 as SQIVND (reference sequence). V shed 4 bases, J shed 3 bases, and the junction held 16 bases outside the gene matches. The CDR3 contains 18 residues. Produced via immunoSEQ multiplex PCR; TCRdb's table is partial and in-frame only. The table has hundreds of thousands of clones, around 89% seen once. The chain carries TRBV19 and TRBJ2-7; TRBD2 agrees at 9 bases. Sequenced sample: PBMCs or T cells enriched from blood (not recorded which). The source of this sequence is a woman aged 60-75 years in a cohort exposed to, infected with or recovered from COVID-19 (not recorded which). The DNA for the CDR3 is TGTGCCAGTAGTACCCGAGATACTACGACTAGCGGTCGCTACGAGCAGTACTTC. Amino acids: CASSTRDTTTSGRYEQYF.